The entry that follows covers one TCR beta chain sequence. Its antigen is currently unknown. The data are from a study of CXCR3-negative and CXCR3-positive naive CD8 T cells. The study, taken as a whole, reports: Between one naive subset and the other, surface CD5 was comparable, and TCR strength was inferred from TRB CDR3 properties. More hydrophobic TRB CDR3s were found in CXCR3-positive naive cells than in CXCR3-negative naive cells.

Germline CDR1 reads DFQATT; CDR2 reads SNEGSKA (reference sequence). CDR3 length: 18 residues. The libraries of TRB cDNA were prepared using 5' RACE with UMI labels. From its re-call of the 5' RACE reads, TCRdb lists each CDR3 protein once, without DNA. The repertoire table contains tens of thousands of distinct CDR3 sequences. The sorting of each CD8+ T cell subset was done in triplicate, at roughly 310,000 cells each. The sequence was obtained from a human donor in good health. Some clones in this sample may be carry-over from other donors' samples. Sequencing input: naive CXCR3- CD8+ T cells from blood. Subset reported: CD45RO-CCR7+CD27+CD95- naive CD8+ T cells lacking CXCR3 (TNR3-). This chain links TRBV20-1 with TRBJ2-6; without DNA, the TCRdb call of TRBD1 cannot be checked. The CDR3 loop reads CSARDRGGGNSGANVLTF.